The 25 T cell receptor beta chains below come from one sample, sequenced in a study of CD8 T cells in Susac syndrome. About 0.5 to 1 ug RNA was reverse transcribed with random hexamers. A single record per CDR3 protein comes from TCRdb applying MiXCR to the immunoSEQ multiplex PCR reads. This sample has approximately 160,000 distinct CDR3 sequences; approximately 93% occur once, and the top ten carry about 0.088%. Sample: CD4+ T cells from PBMCs. Receptors originate from a human donor with multiple sclerosis.

V gene TRBV5-1 combines with J gene TRBJ2-7; D uncertain. Trimming removed 5 bases from V and 5 bases from J, with 11 bases in between. The germline gives CDR1 SGHRS, CDR2 YFSETQ. CDR3 length equals 12 residues. The chain's CDR3 is CASRNDNHEQYF. In DNA, the CDR3 is TGCGCCAGCAGAAACGACAACCACGAGCAGTACTTC.

The chain joins TRBV23-1 to TRBJ2-1; 8 bases align to TRBD2. TRBV23-1 falls under the ORF class, with uncertain function. V dropped 8 bases and J dropped 10; count of bases not matched to a gene: 10. This CDR3 comprises 13 residues. The CDR3 protein is CASGGLGGMEQFF. Here the CDR3 DNA reads TGCGCCAGCGGGGGACTAGGCGGTATGGAGCAGTTCTTC.

This chain connects TRBV29-1 to TRBJ1-1; 10 positions match TRBD1. From germline, CDR1 is SQVTM and CDR2 ANQGSEA. The V segment lost 5 bases and the J segment 3 bases; nucleotides outside the gene matches: 6. The CDR3 is 14 residues long. CDR3 sequence: CSVRRDRGYTEAFF. The CDR3 DNA reads TGCAGCGTTCGCCGGGACAGGGGTTACACTGAAGCTTTCTTT.

The chain couples TRBV5-4 to TRBJ2-7, with D possibly matching TRBD1 (5 bases). CDR3 length equals 14 residues. Germline V CDR1 and CDR2: SGHNT, YYREEE (reference sequence). V was cut by 4 bases and J by 5 bases, with 16 bases left in between. The CDR3 nucleotides are TGTGCCAGCAGCGGGCGGCAGGGAAGGAACGAGCAGTACTTC. It translates to CASSGRQGRNEQYF.

In this sample, this clonotype turned up once. This sequence joins TRBV19 and TRBJ2-2; tentatively, D is TRBD2 (6 bases). The V and J ends lost 5 bases and 4 bases respectively, with 20 bases between them. This CDR3 has 17 residues. Per germline, CDR1 LNHDA and CDR2 SQIVND (reference sequence). For the CDR3, the DNA is TGTGCCAGTAGTCCTCCCAGAGTCGGGGGAGCCACCGGGGAGCTGTTTTTT. Its translation: CASSPPRVGGATGELFF.

The chain is built from TRBV20-1 and TRBJ2-1, with 9 bases matching TRBD2. The CDR3 runs to 15 residues. Trimming removed 3 bases from V and 9 bases from J; junction bases left unmatched: 12. CDR1 and CDR2 (germline): DFQATT, SNEGSKA (reference sequence). The CDR3 sequence is CSASGLAGYWSEQFF. The CDR3 DNA sequence: TGCAGTGCTAGTGGCCTAGCGGGGTACTGGAGTGAGCAGTTCTTC.

The genes are TRBV28 and TRBJ1-6; D gene uncertain. The V gene lost 4 bases and the J gene lost 0 bases, with 4 bases spanning the gap. The germline V gene has CDR1 MDHEN and CDR2 SYDVKM. The CDR3 contains 14 residues. Written as DNA, the CDR3 is TGTGCCAGCAGTTCCAACTCCTATAATTCACCCCTCCACTTT. Encoded protein: CASSSNSYNSPLHF.

This chain connects TRBV5-1 to TRBJ2-3; D unresolved. V lost 2 bases, J lost 0 bases, and 7 bases lay in between. The CDR3 length is 14 residues. CDR1 is SGHRS, CDR2 YFSETQ, per germline. CDR3 nucleotides: TGCGCCAGCAGCTTTGACACTAGCACAGATACGCAGTATTTT. Its protein is CASSFDTSTDTQYF.

CDR3 sequence reads: CASSIGTVNPNGYTF. CDR3 DNA sequence: TGTGCCAGTAGTATAGGGACCGTAAACCCGAATGGCTACACCTTC. The chain is built from TRBV19 and TRBJ1-2, with D unclear. The CDR3 runs to 15 residues. The germline gives CDR1 LNHDA, CDR2 SQIVND (reference sequence). The V and J ends lost 1 base and 6 bases respectively, with 15 bases between them.

The chain is built from TRBV19 and TRBJ1-5; 7 positions agree with TRBD1. CDR3 length: 15 residues. After removal of 5 bases from V and 11 bases from J, the junction contained 15 bases not matched to a gene. Germline V CDR1 and CDR2: LNHDA, SQIVND (reference sequence). This CDR3 reads CASSPIQGGGMAQHF. In DNA form, the CDR3 reads TGTGCCAGTAGTCCCATCCAGGGGGGCGGGATGGCCCAGCATTTT.

V is TRBV18 and J is TRBJ1-2; 8 bases agree with TRBD1. The ends lost 3 bases at V and 4 bases at J; junction bases unmatched: 4. The CDR3 is 14 amino acids. Looked up from germline, CDR1 is KGHSH and CDR2 is LQKENI. The CDR3 reads CASSPDRASYGYTF. The CDR3 DNA follows: TGTGCCAGCTCACCGGACAGGGCGTCCTATGGCTACACCTTC.

This chain connects TRBV25-1 to TRBJ1-5, with D possibly matching TRBD1 (6 bases). CDR1 and CDR2 from the germline V gene are MGHDK and SYGVNS. The CDR3 contains 15 residues. V was cut by 4 bases and J by 5 bases, with 15 bases left in between. CDR3: CASSGRGGPYQPQHF. The CDR3 DNA reads TGTGCCAGCAGTGGGAGGGGGGGGCCGTATCAGCCCCAGCATTTT.

This chain connects TRBV7-8 to TRBJ2-5, with D perhaps matching TRBD2 (5 bases). The CDR3 sequence is 14 residues long. Germline V lookup: CDR1 SGHVS, CDR2 FQNEAQ. The V end lost 1 base, the J end lost 9 bases, and 15 bases lay between the germline ends. The CDR3 sequence: CASSLVIALEAQYF. The CDR3 nucleotides read TGTGCCAGCAGCTTAGTTATAGCCCTGGAGGCCCAGTACTTC. Complete variable domain (other parts from reference TRBV7-8 and TRBJ2-5): GAGVSQSPRYKVAKRGQDVALRCDPISGHVSLFWYQQALGQGPEFLTYFQNEAQLDKSGLPSDRFFAERPEGSVSTLKIQRTQQEDSAVYLCASSLVIALEAQYFGPGTRLLVL.

CDR3 sequence (DNA): TGTGCCAGTACCCAGGACCTGGACTATGGCTACACCTTC. Residues: CASTQDLDYGYTF. The chain recombines TRBV19 with TRBJ1-2; no clear D gene. CDR1 is LNHDA, CDR2 SQIVND, per germline (reference sequence). V was trimmed by 7 bases and J by 3 bases, leaving 12 bases between them. There are 13 residues in the CDR3. The full variable domain, rest sourced from reference TRBV19 and TRBJ1-2, is DGGITQSPKYLFRKEGQNVTLSCEQNLNHDAMYWYRQDPGQGLRLIYYSQIVNDFQKGDIAEGYSVSREKKESFPLTVTSAQKNPTAFYLCASTQDLDYGYTFGSGTRLTVV.

The J gene is TRBJ1-2, the V gene TRBV18; D remains ambiguous. V was cut by 1 base and J by 3 bases, with 12 bases left in between. This CDR3 region has 15 residues. Germline loops: CDR1 KGHSH, CDR2 LQKENI. CDR3: CASSPRAEGDYGYTF. The CDR3 nucleotides read TGTGCCAGCTCACCACGGGCAGAGGGTGACTATGGCTACACCTTC.

The CDR3 coding sequence is TGTGCCACCAGCAGGCGGGCTAGCGGGCAAAACATTCAGTACTTC. Encoded protein: CATSRRASGQNIQYF. V is TRBV15 and J is TRBJ2-4; 8 positions match TRBD2. Germline V gives CDR1 LNHNV, CDR2 YYDKDF (reference sequence). This CDR3 has 15 residues. J lost 5 bases, V lost 3 bases, and 6 bases had no gene match. Based on the CDR3 plus reference TRBV15 and TRBJ2-4, the full variable domain is DAMVIQNPRYQVTQFGKPVTLSCSQTLNHNVMYWYQQKSSQAPKLLFHYYDKDFNNEADTPDNFQSRRPNTSFCFLDIRSPGLGDTAMYLCATSRRASGQNIQYFGAGTRLSVL.

V and J are TRBV21-1 and TRBJ1-2. TRBV21-1 is described as a pseudogene. CDR3 length: 12 amino acids. The CDR3 reads CASSKRRYGYTF. The CDR3 DNA reads TGTGCCAGCAGCAAACGGAGATATGGCTACACCTTC.

The rearrangement uses TRBV21-1 and TRBJ2-2; TRBD2 is taken as the D call from the table, unchecked against the DNA. TRBV21-1 is recorded as a pseudogene. This CDR3 has 20 residues. Here the CDR3 reads CASSSVSGTSGRNYTGELFF. CDR3 nucleotide sequence: TGTGCCAGCAGCTCAGTGTCCGGGACTAGCGGGAGAAATTACACCGGGGAGCTGTTTTTT.

The rearrangement uses TRBV2 and TRBJ1-5; D call uncertain. CDR1 is SNHLY, CDR2 FYNNEI, per germline. V was pared by 7 bases and J by 5 bases, with 15 bases between. There are 14 residues in the CDR3. Here the CDR3 DNA reads TGTGCCAGCACGTCAACCATGGTACATCAGCCCCAGCATTTT. Translated: CASTSTMVHQPQHF.

The chain links TRBV24-1 to TRBJ1-5; TRBD1 might be the D (5 bases). Trimming stripped 5 bases from V and 3 bases from J, with 13 bases between. CDR1 KGHDR and CDR2 SFDVKD come from the germline V gene. This CDR3 comprises 15 residues. In nucleotides, the CDR3 is TGTGCCACCAGTGCCCCTGGGACGGTCAATCAGCCCCAGCATTTT. Translation gives CATSAPGTVNQPQHF.

This sequence joins TRBV7-3 and TRBJ2-3, with TRBD2 identical over 11 bases. V trimming: 5 bases; J trimming: 4 bases; junction bases outside the gene matches: 5. Germline V lookup: CDR1 SGHTA, CDR2 FQGTGA. The CDR3 contains 15 residues. CDR3: CASSLGTSGSDTQYF. CDR3 DNA sequence: TGTGCCAGCAGCCTCGGGACTAGCGGATCAGATACGCAGTATTTT. Based on the CDR3 plus reference TRBV7-3 and TRBJ2-3, the full variable domain is GAGVSQTPSNKVTEKGKYVELRCDPISGHTALYWYRQSLGQGPEFLIYFQGTGAADDSGLPNDRFFAVRPEGSVSTLKIQRTERGDSAVYLCASSLGTSGSDTQYFGPGTRLTVL.

The count of this clonotype is one. This chain links TRBV7-9 with TRBJ2-3, with 7 bases aligning to TRBD1. The germline V gene has CDR1 SEHNR and CDR2 FQNEAQ (reference sequence). V lost 3 bases, J lost 1 base, and 1 base stayed unmatched. CDR3 length: 14 amino acids. As DNA, the CDR3 is TGTGCCAGCAGCTTTGGACAGGGCACAGATACGCAGTATTTT. This encodes CASSFGQGTDTQYF.

The genes are TRBV12-3 or TRBV12-4 and TRBJ2-5, with D maybe TRBD1 (6 bases). This CDR3 comprises 14 residues. V lost 6 bases to trimming and J lost 8 bases, with 19 bases between them. The CDR3 DNA is TGTGCCAGCAGCCTCAGGGGTGTAGATGTTACCCAGTACTTC. This encodes CASSLRGVDVTQYF.

This rearrangement joins TRBV7-9 to TRBJ2-4; the match to TRBD1 covers 10 bases. CDR3 length: 17 residues. Per germline, CDR1 SEHNR and CDR2 FQNEAQ (reference sequence). V shed 4 bases, J shed 8 bases, and the junction held 14 bases outside the gene matches. The CDR3, as DNA: TGTGCCAGCAGCTGGCGGACAGGGGGGTCGGCAGGAGACATTCAGTACTTC. It yields the protein CASSWRTGGSAGDIQYF.

This clonotype was recorded once. The chain has TRBV6-1 and TRBJ2-3; 7 bases line up with TRBD2. Germline CDR1 MNHNS, CDR2 SASEGT. Losses at the gene ends were 11 bases for V and 2 bases for J; bases not matched to a gene: 13. The CDR3 is 15 amino acids. The CDR3 nucleotides are TGTGCCGTATATCGACTAGCAAAGAACACAGATACGCAGTATTTT. It specifies CAVYRLAKNTDTQYF.